This T cell receptor beta chain comes out of a study of blood T cell repertoires in COVID-19. Turning to the study itself: The study drew acute and convalescent COVID-19 samples from the United States, Italy and Spain. Sample material is recorded as cDNA or gDNA derived from T cells, B-cell-depleted T cells, or PBMCs.

How the authors handled the data: Amplification with reference gene primers provided the estimates of nucleated cell counts. TCRdb keeps only in-frame clones here, not all; method: immunoSEQ multiplex PCR. D and trimming come from the DNA, and the V and J calls and clone size come from that table. This table holds 75,000 to 80,000 clones, 88% found once. V was trimmed by 1 base and J by 8 bases, leaving 14 bases between them. CDR3 length equals 15 residues. Germline lookup yields CDR1 MDHEN and CDR2 SYDVKM. The sequence was collected from a human donor in a cohort sampled during active COVID-19. The chain uses TRBV28 and TRBJ1-4, with a tentative D call TRBD1 (6 bases). Sequencing was carried out using peripheral blood. The CDR3 loop is CASSLLAGEKEKLFF. The DNA for the CDR3 is TGTGCCAGCAGTTTATTAGCAGGGGAGAAGGAAAAACTGTTTTTT.